The 8 T cell receptor beta chains below were found in one sample sequenced in a study of beta chain features in type 1 diabetes (dated by TCRdb to 2017 to 2018). These TCRs are of unknown antigen specificity. The protocol used for the library was the immunoSEQ multiplex PCR assay. The entire amount of isolated RNA was reverse transcribed using the High Capacity cDNA Reverse Transcription Kit, so the sequenced TCRB transcripts were expressed ones. This immuneACCESS table, as held by TCRdb, lists in-frame sequences with V and J called but not all clones. Of the missing ones, under half trace to an unresolved V gene in checked studies; the others have no known cause. This sample has roughly 260,000 clones in its table, and approximately 20% of those were observed once. The top ten clones comprise less than 0.035% of the sample. Summary of the overall study and its limitations: In all four CD4+ subsets, TCRB CDR3 length was moderately but significantly shorter in type 1 diabetes patients.

The specimen sequenced was naive CD4+ T cells from blood. The label giving this sample's cell subset or site can be read as: true naive CD4+ T cells. These TCRs come from a woman in her 40s with type 1 diabetes.

The DNA of the CDR3 is TGTGCCAGCAGGCGGGACAGCCCCTACGAGCAGTACTTC. Translated, it gives CASRRDSPYEQYF. V and J are TRBV6-5 and TRBJ2-7; weak D call: TRBD1 (7 bases). CDR1 and CDR2 from the germline V gene are MNHEY and SVGAGI. The V and J ends lost 6 bases and 2 bases respectively, with 11 bases between them. This CDR3 is built from 13 residues.

This chain uses TRBV30 with TRBJ2-1, with TRBD2 matching 7 bases. V trimming: 0 bases; J trimming: 7 bases; junction bases outside the gene matches: 6. Germline CDR1 and CDR2: GTSNPN and SVGIG (reference sequence). CDR3 length equals 14 residues. The CDR3 reads CAWSVTTGGNEQFF. The CDR3 DNA is TGTGCCTGGAGTGTAACCACGGGAGGAAATGAGCAGTTCTTC.

This clone was counted between two and nine times. The J gene is TRBJ1-4, the V gene TRBV7-2; D is uncertain. The CDR3 runs to 16 residues. Trimming stripped 0 bases from V and 0 bases from J, with 8 bases between. CDR1 is SGHTA, CDR2 FQGNSA, per germline. CDR3: CASSLAPVTTNEKLFF. CDR3 bases: TGTGCCAGCAGCTTAGCGCCGGTGACAACTAATGAAAAACTGTTTTTT.

This clone has only a few counts. This chain links TRBV7-9 with TRBJ1-5; D perhaps matches TRBD1 (5 bases). Trimming took 3 bases from V and 1 from J, leaving 7 bases between them. The CDR3 loop spans 14 amino acids. CDR1 and CDR2 from the germline V gene are SEHNR and FQNEAQ (reference sequence). CDR3 protein: CASSLRDSNQPQHF. CDR3 in DNA: TGTGCCAGCAGCTTGCGGGACAGCAATCAGCCCCAGCATTTT.

This clone was picked up a small number of times. The chain carries TRBV9 and TRBJ2-5, with D tentatively TRBD1 (6 bases). This CDR3 spans 14 amino acids. V was cut by 3 bases and J by 5 bases, with 14 bases left in between. CDR1 and CDR2 (germline): SGDLS, YYNGEE. The CDR3 reads CASSATGSSETQYF. CDR3 sequence (DNA): TGTGCCAGCAGCGCCACAGGGAGCAGCGAGACCCAGTACTTC.

The chain recombines TRBV29-1 with TRBJ2-5, with D uncertain. The V gene lost 1 base and the J gene lost 6 bases, with 6 bases spanning the gap. Germline V gene data show CDR1 as SQVTM and CDR2 as ANQGSEA. CDR3 length: 11 residues. CDR3: CSVEVRQTQYF. The CDR3 region has the DNA TGCAGCGTTGAAGTGCGGCAGACCCAGTACTTC.

The chain's CDR3 is CASSPTAGKSYGYTF. The CDR3 DNA reads TGTGCCAGCTCACCAACAGCAGGGAAAAGCTATGGCTACACCTTC. The chain is built from TRBV18 and TRBJ1-2, with D possibly TRBD1 on 5 matching bases. The CDR3 consists of 15 residues. The ends were cut back, 2 bases at V and 4 bases at J, with 14 bases in the middle. Germline V gene sequence: CDR1 KGHSH, CDR2 LQKENI.

J is TRBJ2-1 and V is TRBV5-5, with a possible D match to TRBD2 (5 bases). The CDR3 loop spans 17 amino acids. V dropped 3 bases and J dropped 9 bases, with 25 bases sitting between them. CDR1 SGHKS and CDR2 YYEKEE come from the germline V gene (reference sequence). Here the CDR3 DNA reads TGTGCCAGCAGCTCCTTCATTGGCGGGCGTACCAGTGGTGAGCAGTTCTTC. This codes for CASSSFIGGRTSGEQFF.